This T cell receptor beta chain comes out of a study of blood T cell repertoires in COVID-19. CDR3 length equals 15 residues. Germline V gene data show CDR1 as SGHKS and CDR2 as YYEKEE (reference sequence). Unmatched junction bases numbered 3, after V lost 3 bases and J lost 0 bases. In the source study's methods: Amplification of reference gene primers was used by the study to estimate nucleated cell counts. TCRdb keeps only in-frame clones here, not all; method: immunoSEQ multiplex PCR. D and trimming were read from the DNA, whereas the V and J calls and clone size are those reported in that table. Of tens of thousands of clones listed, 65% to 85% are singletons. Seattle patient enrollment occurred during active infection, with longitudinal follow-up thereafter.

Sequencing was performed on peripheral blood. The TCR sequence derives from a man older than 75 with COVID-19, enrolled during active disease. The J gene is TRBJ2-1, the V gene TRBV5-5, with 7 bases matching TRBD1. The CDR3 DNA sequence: TGTGCCAGCAGCTCCACAGGGGACTCCTACAATGAGCAGTTCTTC. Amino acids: CASSSTGDSYNEQFF.